This section outlines one T cell receptor (beta chain) sequence together with its context. Its antigen is currently not known. Per-nucleotide qualities are absent, and no much larger clonotype sits a single base away. TCRbeta CDR3 sequencing was performed on sorted unstimulated T cells and on proliferating T cells recovered from mixed lymphocyte reactions. Fresh whole blood from under 13 HLA-typed healthy donors was used as the source from which PBMCs were isolated. These data belong to a study of siplizumab effects on memory and regulatory T cells (dated by TCRdb to the late 2010s). A note on the overall study: The study examined how the anti-CD2 antibody siplizumab affects alloreactive T-cell subsets in allogeneic mixed lymphocyte reactions built from human PBMCs.

The library was produced with the immunoSEQ multiplex PCR assay. Some 9.9 x 10^4 TCR templates per sample were assayed by the deep sequencing platform. Genomic DNA extracted from sorted T cells was the material used for TCRbeta CDR3 sequencing. The original pipeline was this. Clonal analysis of TCRbeta CDR3 data was done in the R programming language. Unstimulated samples were compared with post-reaction CFSE-low samples to define alloreactive CD4+ and CD8+ clones. By matching sequences to the repertoires of sorted unstimulated Treg and non-Treg cells, each alloreactive CD4+ clone was assigned a regulatory or non-regulatory origin. Drawn from immuneACCESS, this table holds only the in-frame rearrangements with V and J called that TCRdb kept. Clones are partly lost; checked studies trace under half to an unresolved V gene and leave the rest unexplained. Clone size and V and J calls were adopted from that table, with D and trimming inferred from the DNA. The sample records around 78,000 clones, 75% to 95% of which are singletons. In total, the top ten clones hold around 29% of the sample.

What the work shows at the level of the full study, not this receptor alone: Compared with memory T cells, unstimulated naive T cells appeared more diverse, and naive cells seemed to make a substantial contribution to the alloresponse. The cumulative frequency of alloreactive sequences that could be traced back to unstimulated CD4+ memory T cells was significantly reduced by siplizumab. Sequences below about 10^-5 frequency were poorly captured, so only a minor fraction of alloreactive clones could be mapped to unstimulated subsets. In reactions with siplizumab, an average of about 75% of mappable alloreactive CD4+ clones were Treg-derived, compared with roughly 30% in control reactions. Whether proliferating Tregs from siplizumab cultures were suppressive was not functionally confirmed. About 80-96% of proliferating CD4+ or CD8+ clones could not be given a naive or memory phenotype.

Reading from cysteine to phenylalanine, the CDR3 counts 12 amino acids. Only the CDR3 region is kept as DNA, spanning 36 bases read in frame from base 1. The germline V gene supplies CDR1 SGHRS and CDR2 YFSETQ. Rearrangement joined TRBV5-1 to TRBJ2-5; the D gene assignment is perhaps TRBD1 or TRBD2, with each matching 6 bases. The J call is doubtful: the DNA matches TRBJ2-7 better. The sample consisted of CD8+ T cells sorted from blood. The source is a human donor in good health. This receptor has the CDR3 CASSLGGREQYF. The DNA sequence reads TGCGCCAGCAGCTTAGGGGGGCGCGAGCAGTACTTC.